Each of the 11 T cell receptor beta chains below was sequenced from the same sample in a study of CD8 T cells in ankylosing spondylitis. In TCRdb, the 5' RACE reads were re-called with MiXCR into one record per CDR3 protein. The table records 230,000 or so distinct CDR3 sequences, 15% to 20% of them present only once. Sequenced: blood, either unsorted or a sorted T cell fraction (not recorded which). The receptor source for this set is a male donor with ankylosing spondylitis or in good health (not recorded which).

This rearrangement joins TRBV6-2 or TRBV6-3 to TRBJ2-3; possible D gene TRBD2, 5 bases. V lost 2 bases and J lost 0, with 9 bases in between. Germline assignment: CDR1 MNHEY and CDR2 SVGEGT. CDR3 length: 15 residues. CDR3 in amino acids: CASSYLSGSTDTQYF. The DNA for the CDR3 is TGTGCCAGCAGTTACCTCAGCGGTAGCACAGATACGCAGTATTTT.

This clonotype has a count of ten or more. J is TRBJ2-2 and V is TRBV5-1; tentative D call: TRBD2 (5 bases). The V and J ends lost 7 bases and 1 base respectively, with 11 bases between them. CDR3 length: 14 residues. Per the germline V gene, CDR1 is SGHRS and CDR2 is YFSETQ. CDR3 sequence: CASPSGKNTGELFF. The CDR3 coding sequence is TGCGCCAGCCCCTCCGGGAAGAACACCGGGGAGCTGTTTTTT.

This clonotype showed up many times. CDR3 amino acids: CASSYPGAWNEQFF. The CDR3 bases are TGTGCCAGCAGCTACCCGGGAGCATGGAATGAGCAGTTCTTC. J is TRBJ2-1 and V is TRBV5-6; the D gene is possibly TRBD2 (6 bases). V lost 3 bases and J 7 bases, leaving 14 bases between the germline ends. The germline V gene has CDR1 SGHDT and CDR2 YYEEEE. The CDR3 consists of 14 residues.

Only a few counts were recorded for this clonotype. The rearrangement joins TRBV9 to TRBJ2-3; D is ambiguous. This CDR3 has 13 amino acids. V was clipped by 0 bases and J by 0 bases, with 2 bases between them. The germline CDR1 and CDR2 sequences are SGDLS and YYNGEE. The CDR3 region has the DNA TGTGCCAGCAGCGTAGCGAGCACAGATACGCAGTATTTT. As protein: CASSVASTDTQYF.

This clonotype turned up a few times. The CDR3 region is CASSQTRQGSLETQYF. The DNA for the CDR3 is TGCGCCAGCAGCCAAACCAGACAGGGGTCCTTAGAGACCCAGTACTTC. The V gene is TRBV4-1, the J gene TRBJ2-5; 8 bases match TRBD1. Trimming took 2 bases from V and 4 from J; bases not matched to a gene: 9. The CDR3 sequence is 16 residues long. CDR1 is MGHRA and CDR2 is YSYEKL in the germline V gene.

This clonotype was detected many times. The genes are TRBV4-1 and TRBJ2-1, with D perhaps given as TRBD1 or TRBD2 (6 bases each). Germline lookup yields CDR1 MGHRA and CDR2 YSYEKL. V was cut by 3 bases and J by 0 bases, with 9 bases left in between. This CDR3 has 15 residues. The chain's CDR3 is CASSQRDISYNEQFF. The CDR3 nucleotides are TGCGCCAGCAGCCAGCGGGACATCTCCTACAATGAGCAGTTCTTC.

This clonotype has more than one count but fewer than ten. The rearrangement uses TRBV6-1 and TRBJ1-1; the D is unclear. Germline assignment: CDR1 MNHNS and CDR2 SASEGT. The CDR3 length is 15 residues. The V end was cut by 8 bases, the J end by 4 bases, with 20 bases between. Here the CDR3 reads CASLSLVGSSTEAFF. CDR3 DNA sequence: TGTGCCAGCTTAAGTCTAGTGGGAAGCAGCACTGAAGCTTTCTTT.

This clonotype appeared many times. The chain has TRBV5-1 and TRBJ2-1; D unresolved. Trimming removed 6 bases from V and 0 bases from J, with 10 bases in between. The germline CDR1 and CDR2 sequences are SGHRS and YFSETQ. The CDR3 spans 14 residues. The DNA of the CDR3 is TGCGCCAGCAACGACCTTAGCTCCTACAATGAGCAGTTCTTC. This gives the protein CASNDLSSYNEQFF.

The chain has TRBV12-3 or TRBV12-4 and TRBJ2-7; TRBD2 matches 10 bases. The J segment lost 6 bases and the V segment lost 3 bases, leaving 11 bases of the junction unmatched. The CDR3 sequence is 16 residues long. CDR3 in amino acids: CASSFPLAGARFEQYF. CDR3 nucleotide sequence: TGTGCCAGCAGTTTTCCGCTAGCGGGAGCTCGCTTCGAGCAGTACTTC.

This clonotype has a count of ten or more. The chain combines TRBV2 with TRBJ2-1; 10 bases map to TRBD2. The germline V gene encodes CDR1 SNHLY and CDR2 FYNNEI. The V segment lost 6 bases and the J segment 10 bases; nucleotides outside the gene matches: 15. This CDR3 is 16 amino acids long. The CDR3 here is CASSHRTGTSETEQFF. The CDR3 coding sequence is TGTGCCAGCAGCCATCGAACCGGGACTAGCGAGACGGAGCAGTTCTTC.

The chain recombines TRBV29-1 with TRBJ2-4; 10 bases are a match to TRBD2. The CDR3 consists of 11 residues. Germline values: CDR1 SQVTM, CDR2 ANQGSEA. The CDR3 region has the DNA TGCACCAAAGCGGGGGGGAGCATTCAGTACTTC. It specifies CTKAGGSIQYF.